The present T cell receptor (beta chain) was sequenced within a study of cytomegalovirus exposure and HLA in healthy donors. About this clone: The antigen remains undetermined.

This CDR3 region has 15 residues. V lost 0 bases and J 7 bases, leaving 12 bases between the germline ends. Germline CDR1 is LNHNV and CDR2 is YYDKDF (reference sequence). Study-level findings and limits: V segments that were indistinguishable, TRBV6-2 and TRBV6-3 among them, were omitted from analysis. The study designated 160 or so TCR beta chains cytomegalovirus-associated.

Amplification used 60 Vbeta primers and 13 Jbeta primers. Data came from immunoSEQ multiplex PCR; TCRdb stores just in-frame clones and leaves some out. The sample contains some 150,000 clones, 75% to 90% of which appear only once. The sample taken for sequencing was PBMCs. The chain recombines TRBV15 with TRBJ1-4, with D perhaps TRBD1 (5 bases). The clonotype was recovered from a female donor in good health and CMV-seronegative. Here the CDR3 DNA reads TGTGCCACCAGCAGAGATCCGTCGGGGGGTGAAAAACTGTTTTTT. It is translated as CATSRDPSGGEKLFF.